This entry features one T cell receptor beta chain sequence. No cognate antigen has been identified for it. The record has no base qualities; no much larger clone is one base away. This sample was taken from a study of shared clonotypes between healthy human individuals (dated by TCRdb to 2018 to 2021). Some background on the complete study: Two women and a few men aged 18 to 49 years were included in the cohort. Per donor, three plates each were used for CD4 naive and CD4 memory, two for CD8 naive, and one for CD8 memory. To increase sequencing depth and limit assay-specific biases, TCR repertoire library preparation and sequencing were carried out by different laboratories using diverse techniques. To estimate repertoire size and how much clonotypes are shared between individuals, the study performed deep sequencing of blood TCR repertoires from a few healthy adults. Leukapheresis yielded between about 0.85 and 9.5 billion PBMCs per donor. Points the paper makes about the study in general: Pairwise subsampling indicated that sequencing depth was expected to affect the degree of clonotype sharing among donors. The genetic and exposure-history diversity represented was limited by the small number of donors. When four donors were compared, the shared fraction of clonotypes was roughly 4.8% for naive CD4, less than 4% for naive CD8, 2.3% for memory CD4, and about 0.36% for memory CD8. Compared with non-shared clonotypes, the clonotypes found in all four sorted-subset donors had higher generation probabilities. Incomplete sequencing was indicated by rarefaction of sorted-subset datasets, despite the large sequencing depth. Naive subsets generally had larger estimated clonotype richness than memory subsets. Sampling was limited to blood, and TCR repertoires in tissue likely differ from TCR repertoires in blood.

TCR CDR3 regions were amplified from genomic DNA by multiplex PCR using the deep immunoSEQ assay. Genomic DNA extracted from each cell subset was distributed evenly over all wells of several immunoSEQ 96-well plates, and each plate served as one replicate. For sorted subsets, about 0.2 ug genomic DNA, equal to tens of thousands of T cell genomes, was loaded into each replicate PCR. Purified libraries were quantified with a Qubit 3.0 fluorometer, sized on a Bioanalyzer 2100, and re-quantified with the KAPA Library Quantification kit. Every immunoSEQ 96-well plate was sequenced on a dedicated single-read 150-cycle Illumina NextSeq 550 flow cell. Processing in the source paper ran as follows. Because the immunoSEQ output held only junctional sequences and lacked quality scores, the filtering could not match the filtering applied to full-length reads. Sequences were annotated with PyIR, a Python wrapper for IgBLAST v1.9, using IMGT germline references to assign V/J genes and CDR3. Reads were removed for weak V/J assignments (E-value above 1e-6), missing CDR3, stop codons, out-of-frame junctions, or ambiguous translated residues. V3J clonotypes were defined as sequences sharing an identical inferred V gene, J gene, and CDR3 amino acid sequence. To compute the percentage overlap between repertoires, the number of shared unique clonotypes was divided by the size of the smaller repertoire. Three approaches were used to assess repertoire richness: RTK rarefaction, the Chao1 estimator, and Recon v2.1 estimates of unobserved clonotypes. Generation probabilities were computed with OLGA for all TCRbeta clonotypes obtained by the gDNA method from several donors. Here the immuneACCESS table is served through TCRdb, limited to in-frame sequences with V and J called. Missing clones are a known gap in these copies; in checked studies unresolved V genes cover under half, and the rest lacks a known reason. That table furnishes V, J and clone size, whereas the DNA furnished D and trimming. The sample yields more than 2 million clones; approximately 92% were counted once. The ten largest clones add up to more than 1.5% of the sample.

CD8 naive samples were obtained by positive selection for CCR7 among CD45RO-negative cells, yielding a CD45RA+CCR7+ population from which TemRA cells were excluded. The donors were healthy, HIV-negative adults with no recently reported acute infections or vaccinations. Only Caucasian adults living in Nashville, Tennessee, USA were represented among the donors. After blood collection by leukapheresis, PBMCs were isolated using Ficoll-Histopaque density gradient centrifugation and then cryopreserved in the vapor phase of liquid nitrogen. Analytical flow cytometry was used to check the purity and quantity of every magnetically sorted T cell population. Each sorted fraction had its genomic DNA isolated and then quantified by UV absorbance on a Nanodrop 2000c. At the junction V is shortened by 2 bases and J by 1 base, with 15 bases in between. The germline V gene yields SGHRS for CDR1 and YFSETQ for CDR2. From the cysteine through the phenylalanine, the CDR3 covers 16 amino acids. This entry keeps only the CDR3 DNA: 48 bases, framed from base 1.

The V and J genes are TRBV5-1 and TRBJ2-5, and TRBD2 may be the D gene, going by 5 matching bases. This TCR derives from a man between 18 and 29 years old in good health. Some clones in this sample may be carry-over from other donors' samples. The sample was naive CD8+ T cells from PBMCs. The sample's cell subset or site label, in plain terms: CD45RA+CCR7+. The CDR3 protein: CASSLLTALAQETQYF. The nucleotide sequence reads TGCGCCAGCAGCTTATTGACCGCCCTAGCCCAAGAGACCCAGTACTTC.